Listed below are T cell receptor beta chains from one sample, sequenced in a study. MiXCR, applied by TCRdb to the RT-PCR reads, yields one record per CDR3 protein. The data show about 680,000 distinct CDR3 sequences, over 12% seen once. The sequencing input was memory CD4+ T cells from blood. The receptors shown here come from a female donor in good health, serving as a healthy control. CDR3s include the opening cysteine and the closing phenylalanine or tryptophan. The D gene is left open where the match is weak. Size tells how often a clone was seen (once, few, many) or the class of an expanded clone, and some rows leave it out.

V	size	J	D	CDR3	DNA
TRBV7-9	few	TRBJ2-4	-	CASSRLGTNIQYF	TGTGCCAGCAGCCGCCTAGGTACAAACATTCAGTACTTC
TRBV5-1	few	TRBJ1-1	-	CASSLAGESAVF	TGCGCCAGCAGCTTGGCAGGGGAATCGGCGGTTTTT
TRBV18	-	TRBJ1-1	TRBD1	CASSPSPGTAILNTEAFF	TGTGCCAGCTCACCAAGTCCCGGGACAGCAATTTTGAACACTGAAGCTTTCTTT
TRBV9	many	TRBJ2-1	-	CASSGVYNEQFF	TGTGCCAGCAGTGGTGTATACAATGAGCAGTTCTTC
TRBV20-1	few	TRBJ1-1	-	CSARQGNAEAFF	TGCAGTGCTAGGCAGGGTAACGCTGAAGCTTTCTTT
TRBV12-3/TRBV12-4	few	TRBJ1-1	TRBD1	CASSSTDRGGRAEAFF	TGTGCCAGCAGCTCTACCGACAGGGGAGGCCGCGCTGAAGCTTTCTTT
TRBV12-3/TRBV12-4	-	TRBJ1-5	TRBD1	CASSHGQGNQPQHF	TGTGCCAGCAGCCATGGACAGGGCAATCAGCCCCAGCATTTT
TRBV3-1	few	TRBJ2-5	-	CASSQVGRKQETQYF	TGTGCCAGCAGCCAAGTGGGCAGGAAACAAGAGACCCAGTACTTC
TRBV6-5	-	TRBJ2-3	-	CASRRTSDTQYF	TGTGCCAGCAGGAGAACCTCAGATACGCAGTATTTT
TRBV4-2	few	TRBJ2-1	-	CASSQGGARGNEQFF	TGTGCCAGCAGCCAGGGGGGGGCAAGAGGCAATGAGCAGTTCTTC
TRBV7-2	-	TRBJ1-5	-	CASSHDNSNQPQHF	TGTGCCAGCAGCCATGACAATAGCAATCAGCCCCAGCATTTT
TRBV4-1	-	TRBJ2-3	TRBD1	CASSHPPGQGVPDTQYF	TGCGCCAGCAGCCACCCGCCGGGACAGGGAGTCCCAGATACGCAGTATTTT
TRBV20-1	few	TRBJ1-5	-	CSARLGGESDRQPQHF	TGCAGTGCTAGATTGGGGGGCGAATCGGACCGGCAGCCCCAGCATTTT
TRBV10-3	many	TRBJ2-7	-	CATLQGPSSYEQYF	TGTGCCACCCTACAGGGCCCAAGCTCCTACGAGCAGTACTTC
TRBV5-4	-	TRBJ1-4	-	CASSSRQGTNEKLFF	TGTGCCAGCAGCTCGCGGCAGGGAACTAATGAAAAACTGTTTTTT
TRBV7-2	-	TRBJ2-7	TRBD2	CASSLSIAGASYEQYF	TGTGCCAGCAGCTTATCGATAGCGGGGGCTTCCTACGAGCAGTACTTC
TRBV5-1	-	TRBJ1-2	TRBD1	CASSAGQGTNYGYTF	TGCGCCAGCAGCGCCGGACAGGGGACTAACTATGGCTACACCTTC
TRBV7-2	few	TRBJ2-7	TRBD2	CASSLSTSGTLGSYEQYF	TGTGCCAGCAGCTTAAGTACTAGCGGGACGCTTGGCTCCTACGAGCAGTACTTC
TRBV14	few	TRBJ1-1	TRBD1	CASSQSAGGWTEAFF	TGTGCCAGCAGCCAATCGGCAGGGGGCTGGACTGAAGCTTTCTTT
TRBV11-3	-	TRBJ2-1	TRBD2	CASSQGLAGNNEQFF	TGTGCCAGCAGCCAAGGACTAGCGGGGAACAATGAGCAGTTCTTC